The present TCR beta chain was sequenced within a study of blood T cells in healthy people across ages. The CDR3 extends over 16 amino acids. Per germline, CDR1 LGHNT and CDR2 FRNRAP. V was shortened by 0 bases and J by 6 bases, with 15 bases between the two germline ends. A second PCR of about 6 to 11 cycles used a sample-barcoded 5' primer and a J-beta primer mix. TCRdb re-derived calls from the 5' RACE reads in MiXCR, one entry per CDR3 protein. The sample records hundreds of thousands of distinct CDR3 sequences, more than 45% being singletons. V and J are TRBV12-5 and TRBJ2-1; a weak D match, TRBD2 (6 bases). Input material: blood. The TCR comes from a woman of 80 years or more in good health. DNA of the CDR3: TGTGCTAGTGGTTTGGTACTGGGCCCGGAGGGCAATGAGCAGTTCTTC. This translates into CASGLVLGPEGNEQFF.